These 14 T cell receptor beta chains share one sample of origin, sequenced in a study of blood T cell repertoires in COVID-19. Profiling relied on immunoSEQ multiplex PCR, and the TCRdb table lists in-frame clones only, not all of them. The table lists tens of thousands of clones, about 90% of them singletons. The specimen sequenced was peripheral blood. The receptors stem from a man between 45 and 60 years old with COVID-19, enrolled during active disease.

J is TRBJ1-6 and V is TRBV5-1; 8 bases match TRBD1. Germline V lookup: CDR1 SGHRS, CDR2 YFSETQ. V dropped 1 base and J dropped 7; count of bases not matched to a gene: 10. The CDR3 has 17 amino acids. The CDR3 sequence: CASSLQTGAGRNSPLHF. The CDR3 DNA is TGCGCCAGCAGCTTGCAGACAGGGGCGGGACGGAATTCACCCCTCCACTTT.

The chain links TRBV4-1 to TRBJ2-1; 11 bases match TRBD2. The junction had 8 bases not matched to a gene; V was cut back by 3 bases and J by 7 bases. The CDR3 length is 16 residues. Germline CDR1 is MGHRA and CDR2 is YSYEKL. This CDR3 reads CASSHHTSGGRNEQFF. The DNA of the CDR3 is TGCGCCAGCAGCCATCACACTAGCGGGGGAAGGAATGAGCAGTTCTTC.

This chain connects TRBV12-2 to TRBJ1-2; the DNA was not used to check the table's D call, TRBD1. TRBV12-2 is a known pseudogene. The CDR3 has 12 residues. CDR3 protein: CASRPGQDGYTF. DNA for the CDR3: TGTGCAAGTCGCCCCGGACAGGATGGCTACACCTTC.

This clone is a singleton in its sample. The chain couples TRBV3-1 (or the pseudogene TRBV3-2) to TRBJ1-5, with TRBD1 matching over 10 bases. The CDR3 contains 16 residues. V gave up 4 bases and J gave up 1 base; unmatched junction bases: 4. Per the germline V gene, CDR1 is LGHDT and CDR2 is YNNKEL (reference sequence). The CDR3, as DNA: TGTGCCAGCAGCCCGGACAGGGGGATGAGCAATCAGCCCCAGCATTTT. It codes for CASSPDRGMSNQPQHF.

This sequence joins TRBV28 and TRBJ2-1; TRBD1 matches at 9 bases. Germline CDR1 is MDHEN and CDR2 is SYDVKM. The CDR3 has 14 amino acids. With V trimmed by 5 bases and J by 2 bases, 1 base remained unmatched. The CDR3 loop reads CASSRTGAYNEQFF. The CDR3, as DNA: TGTGCCAGCAGTCGGACAGGGGCCTACAATGAGCAGTTCTTC.

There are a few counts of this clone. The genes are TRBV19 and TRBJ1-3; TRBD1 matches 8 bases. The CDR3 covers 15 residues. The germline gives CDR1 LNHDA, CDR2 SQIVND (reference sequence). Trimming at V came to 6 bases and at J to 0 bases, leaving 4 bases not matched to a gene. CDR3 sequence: CASSKTGDSGNTIYF. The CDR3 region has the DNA TGTGCCAGTAGCAAGACAGGGGACTCTGGAAACACCATATATTTT.

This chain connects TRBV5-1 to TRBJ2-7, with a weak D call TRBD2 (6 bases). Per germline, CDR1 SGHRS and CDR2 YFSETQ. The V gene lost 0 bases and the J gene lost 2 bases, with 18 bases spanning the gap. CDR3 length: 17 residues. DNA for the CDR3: TGCGCCAGCAGCTTGGCCCCGGTAGATCAGCGGGCCTACGAGCAGTACTTC. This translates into CASSLAPVDQRAYEQYF.

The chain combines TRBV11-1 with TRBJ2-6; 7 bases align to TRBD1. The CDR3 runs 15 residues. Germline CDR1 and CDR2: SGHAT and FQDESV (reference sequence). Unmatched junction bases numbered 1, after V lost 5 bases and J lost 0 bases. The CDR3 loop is CASSRDSSGANVLTF. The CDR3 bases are TGTGCCAGCAGCCGGGACAGCTCTGGGGCCAACGTCCTGACTTTC.

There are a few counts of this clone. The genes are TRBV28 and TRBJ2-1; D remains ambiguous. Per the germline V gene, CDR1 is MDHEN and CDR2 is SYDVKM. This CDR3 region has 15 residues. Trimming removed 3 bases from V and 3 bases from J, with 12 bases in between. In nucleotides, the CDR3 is TGTGCCAGCAGTTTTCCGCCTGTTAGCTACAATGAGCAGTTCTTC. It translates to CASSFPPVSYNEQFF.

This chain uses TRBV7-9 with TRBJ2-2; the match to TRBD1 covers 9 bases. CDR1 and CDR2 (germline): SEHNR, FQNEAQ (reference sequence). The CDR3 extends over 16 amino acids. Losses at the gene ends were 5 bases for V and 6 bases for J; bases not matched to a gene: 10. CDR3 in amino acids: CASSPTGQGWAGELFF. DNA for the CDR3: TGTGCCAGCAGCCCGACCGGACAGGGGTGGGCCGGGGAGCTGTTTTTT. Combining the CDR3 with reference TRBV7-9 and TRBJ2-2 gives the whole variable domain DTGVSQNPRHKITKRGQNVTFRCDPISEHNRLYWYRQTLGQGPEFLTYFQNEAQLEKSRLLSDRFSAERPKGSFSTLEIQRTEQGDSAMYLCASSPTGQGWAGELFFGEGSRLTVL.

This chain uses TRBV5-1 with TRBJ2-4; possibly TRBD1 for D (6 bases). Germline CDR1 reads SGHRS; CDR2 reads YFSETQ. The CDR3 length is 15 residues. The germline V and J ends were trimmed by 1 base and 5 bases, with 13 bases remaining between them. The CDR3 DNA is TGCGCCAGCAGCTTGATGAGGGGGAGTGAAAACATTCAGTACTTC. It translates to CASSLMRGSENIQYF.

The CDR3 sequence: CASSLAPLGSLGTDTQYF. CDR3 nucleotides: TGTGCCAGCAGCTTAGCCCCCCTAGGGAGCTTAGGTACAGATACGCAGTATTTT. This chain uses TRBV7-3 with TRBJ2-3, with D perhaps TRBD2 (5 bases). Germline assignment: CDR1 SGHTA and CDR2 FQGTGA. Deletions cut 2 bases from V and 3 bases from J, with 21 bases between. CDR3 length equals 18 residues.

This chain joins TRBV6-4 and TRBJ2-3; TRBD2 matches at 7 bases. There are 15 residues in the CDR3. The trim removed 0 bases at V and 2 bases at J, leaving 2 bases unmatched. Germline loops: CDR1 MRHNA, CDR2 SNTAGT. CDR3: CASSDSGLLTDTQYF. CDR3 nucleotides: TGTGCCAGCAGTGACTCGGGACTACTCACAGATACGCAGTATTTT.

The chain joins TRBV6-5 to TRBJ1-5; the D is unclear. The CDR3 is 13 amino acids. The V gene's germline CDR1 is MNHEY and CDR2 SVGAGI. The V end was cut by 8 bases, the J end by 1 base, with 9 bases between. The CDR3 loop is CASLLWSNQPQHF. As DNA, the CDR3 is TGTGCCAGCCTCCTATGGAGCAATCAGCCCCAGCATTTT.